Given below is one T cell receptor (beta chain) in context. What it binds is not known. The data are from a study of T-cell memory formation after mild COVID-19. Study results and limitations: Pre-infection memory contained some responding clones, which suggested that cross-reactive memory had joined. Clones which contracted sat mainly in CM and EM if CD4+, and in EMRA if CD8+.

This CDR3 comprises 12 residues. The ends were cut back, 5 bases at V and 10 bases at J, with 11 bases in the middle. TCRdb recomputed calls from the 5' RACE reads with MiXCR, one row per CDR3 protein. The sample lists hundreds of thousands of distinct CDR3 sequences, 25% to 30% occurring once. V usage is TRBV12-3 or TRBV12-4 and J usage is TRBJ2-2; perhaps TRBD1 as D (5 bases). The clonotype was recovered from an adult woman who had mild COVID-19 (a few samples of this study predate the infection). Cell type and time point are not known. Sequences were obtained from PBMCs or a T cell subset sorted from them (not recorded which). CDR3 protein: CASSRQSVELFF. DNA for the CDR3: TGTGCCAGCAGTAGACAGTCCGTGGAGCTGTTTTTT.